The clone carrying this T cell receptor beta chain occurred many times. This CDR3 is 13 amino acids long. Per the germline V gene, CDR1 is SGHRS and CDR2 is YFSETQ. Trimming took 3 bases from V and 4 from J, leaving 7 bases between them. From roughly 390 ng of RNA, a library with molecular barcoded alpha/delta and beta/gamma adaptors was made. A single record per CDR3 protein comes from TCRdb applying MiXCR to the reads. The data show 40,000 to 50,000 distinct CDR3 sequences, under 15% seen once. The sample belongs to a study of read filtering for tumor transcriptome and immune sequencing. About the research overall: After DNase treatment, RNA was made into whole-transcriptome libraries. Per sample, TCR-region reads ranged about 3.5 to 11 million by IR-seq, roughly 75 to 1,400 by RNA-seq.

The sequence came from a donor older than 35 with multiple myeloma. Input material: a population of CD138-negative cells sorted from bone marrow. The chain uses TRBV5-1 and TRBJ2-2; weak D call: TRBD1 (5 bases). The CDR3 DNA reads TGCGCCAGCAGCTATCAGGGCACCGGGGAGCTGTTTTTT. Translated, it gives CASSYQGTGELFF.